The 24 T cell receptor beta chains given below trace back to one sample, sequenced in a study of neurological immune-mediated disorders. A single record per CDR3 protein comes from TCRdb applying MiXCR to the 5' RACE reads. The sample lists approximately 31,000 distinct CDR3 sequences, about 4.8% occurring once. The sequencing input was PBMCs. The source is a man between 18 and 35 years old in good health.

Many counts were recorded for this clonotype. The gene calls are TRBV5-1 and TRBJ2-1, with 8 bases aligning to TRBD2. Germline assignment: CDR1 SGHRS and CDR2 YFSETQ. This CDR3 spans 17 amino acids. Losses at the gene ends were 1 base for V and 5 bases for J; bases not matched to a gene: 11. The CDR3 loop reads CASSLTLGGGSNNEQFF. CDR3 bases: TGCGCCAGCAGCTTGACTCTGGGCGGGGGGTCTAACAATGAGCAGTTCTTC.

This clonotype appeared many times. CDR3 sequence reads: CASSLQADSGNTIYF. The CDR3 coding sequence is TGTGCCAGCAGTTTACAGGCAGACTCTGGAAACACCATATATTTT. V and J are TRBV27 and TRBJ1-3; D gene unclear. The CDR3 sequence is 15 residues long. V was cut by 2 bases and J by 0 bases, with 8 bases left in between. In germline, CDR1 is MNHEY, CDR2 SMNVEV (reference sequence).

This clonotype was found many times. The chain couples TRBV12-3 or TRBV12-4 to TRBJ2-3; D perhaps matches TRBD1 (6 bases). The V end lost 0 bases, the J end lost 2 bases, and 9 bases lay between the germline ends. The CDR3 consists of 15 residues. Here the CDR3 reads CASSLAQGPTDTQYF. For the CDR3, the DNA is TGTGCCAGCAGTTTAGCGCAGGGGCCCACAGATACGCAGTATTTT.

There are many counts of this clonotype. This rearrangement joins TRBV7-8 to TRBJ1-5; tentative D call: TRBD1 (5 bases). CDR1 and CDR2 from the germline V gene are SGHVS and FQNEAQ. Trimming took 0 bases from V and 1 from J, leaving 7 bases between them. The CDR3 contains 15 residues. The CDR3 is CASSLAEGSNQPQHF. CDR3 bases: TGTGCCAGCAGCTTAGCGGAGGGGAGCAATCAGCCCCAGCATTTT. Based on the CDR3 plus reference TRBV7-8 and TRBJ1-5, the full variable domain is GAGVSQSPRYKVAKRGQDVALRCDPISGHVSLFWYQQALGQGPEFLTYFQNEAQLDKSGLPSDRFFAERPEGSVSTLKIQRTQQEDSAVYLCASSLAEGSNQPQHFGDGTRLSIL.

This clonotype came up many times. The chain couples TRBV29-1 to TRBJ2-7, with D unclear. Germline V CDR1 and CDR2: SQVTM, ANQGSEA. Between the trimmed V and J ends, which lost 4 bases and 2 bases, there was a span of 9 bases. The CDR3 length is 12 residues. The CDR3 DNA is TGCAGCGTTGTCGCAGTTCCCTACGAGCAGTACTTC. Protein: CSVVAVPYEQYF.

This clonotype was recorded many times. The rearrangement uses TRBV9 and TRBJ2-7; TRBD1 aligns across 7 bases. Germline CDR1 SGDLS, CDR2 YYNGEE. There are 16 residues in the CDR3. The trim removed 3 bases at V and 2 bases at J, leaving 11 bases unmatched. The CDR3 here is CASSAAPTGNTYEQYF. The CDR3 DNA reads TGTGCCAGCAGCGCCGCGCCGACAGGGAATACCTACGAGCAGTACTTC.

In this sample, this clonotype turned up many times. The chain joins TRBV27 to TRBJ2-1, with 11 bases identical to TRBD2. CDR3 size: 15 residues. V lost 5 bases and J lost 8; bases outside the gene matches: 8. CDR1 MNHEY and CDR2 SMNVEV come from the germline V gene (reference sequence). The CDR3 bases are TGTGCCAGCAGTGCCTATAGCGGGGGGGCGCATGAGCAGTTCTTC. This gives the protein CASSAYSGGAHEQFF.

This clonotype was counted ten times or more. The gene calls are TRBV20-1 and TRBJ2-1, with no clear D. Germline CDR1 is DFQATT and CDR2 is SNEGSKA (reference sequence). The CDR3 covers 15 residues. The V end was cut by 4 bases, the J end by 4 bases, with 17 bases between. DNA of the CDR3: TGCAGTGCTATCGCGCAGGCCAGGCTTTACAATGAGCAGTTCTTC. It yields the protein CSAIAQARLYNEQFF.

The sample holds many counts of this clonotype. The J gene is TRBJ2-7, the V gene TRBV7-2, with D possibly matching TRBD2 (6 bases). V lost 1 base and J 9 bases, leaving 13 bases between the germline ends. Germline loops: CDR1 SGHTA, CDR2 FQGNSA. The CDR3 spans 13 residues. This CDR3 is CASSLDSGGVQYF. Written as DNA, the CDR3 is TGTGCCAGCAGCTTAGACTCAGGAGGGGTGCAGTACTTC.

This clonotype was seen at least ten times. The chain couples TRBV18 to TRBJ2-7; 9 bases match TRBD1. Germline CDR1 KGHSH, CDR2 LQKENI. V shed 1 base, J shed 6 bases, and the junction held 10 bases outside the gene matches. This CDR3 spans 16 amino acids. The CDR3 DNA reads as TGTGCCAGCTCACCACTTGCCGGGACAGGGAACGGCGAGCAGTACTTC. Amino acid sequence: CASSPLAGTGNGEQYF.

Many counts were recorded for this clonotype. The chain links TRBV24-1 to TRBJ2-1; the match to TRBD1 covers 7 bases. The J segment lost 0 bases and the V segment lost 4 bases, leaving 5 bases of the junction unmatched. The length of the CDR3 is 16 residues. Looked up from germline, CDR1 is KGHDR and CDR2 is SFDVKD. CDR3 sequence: CATSDGTASSYNEQFF. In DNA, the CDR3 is TGTGCCACCAGTGACGGGACAGCGAGCTCCTACAATGAGCAGTTCTTC.

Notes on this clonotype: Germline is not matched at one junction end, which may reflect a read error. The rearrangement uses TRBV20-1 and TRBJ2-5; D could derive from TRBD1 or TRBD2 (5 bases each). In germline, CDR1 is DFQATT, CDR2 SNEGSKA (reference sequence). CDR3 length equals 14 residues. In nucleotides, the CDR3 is TGTAGAGCTAGAATGACGGGACCCGGGGCGGCCCAGTACTTC. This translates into CRARMTGPGAAQYF.

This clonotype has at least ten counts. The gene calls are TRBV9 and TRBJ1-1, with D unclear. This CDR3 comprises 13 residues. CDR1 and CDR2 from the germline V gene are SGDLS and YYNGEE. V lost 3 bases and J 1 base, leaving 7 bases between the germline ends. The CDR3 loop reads CASSASGNTEAFF. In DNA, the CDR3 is TGTGCCAGCAGCGCTTCGGGGAACACTGAAGCTTTCTTT.

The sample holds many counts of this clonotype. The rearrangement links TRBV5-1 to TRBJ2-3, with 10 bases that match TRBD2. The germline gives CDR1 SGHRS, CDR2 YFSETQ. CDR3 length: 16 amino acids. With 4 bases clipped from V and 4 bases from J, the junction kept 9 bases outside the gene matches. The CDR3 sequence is CASSPIAGGIPDTQYF. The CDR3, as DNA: TGCGCCAGCAGCCCCATAGCGGGGGGTATTCCAGATACGCAGTATTTT.

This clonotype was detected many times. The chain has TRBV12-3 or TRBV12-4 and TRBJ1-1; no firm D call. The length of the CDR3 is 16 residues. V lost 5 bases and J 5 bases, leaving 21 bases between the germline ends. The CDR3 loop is CASSPALGSSMTEAFF. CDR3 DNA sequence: TGTGCCAGCAGTCCCGCCCTCGGCAGTAGTATGACTGAAGCTTTCTTT.

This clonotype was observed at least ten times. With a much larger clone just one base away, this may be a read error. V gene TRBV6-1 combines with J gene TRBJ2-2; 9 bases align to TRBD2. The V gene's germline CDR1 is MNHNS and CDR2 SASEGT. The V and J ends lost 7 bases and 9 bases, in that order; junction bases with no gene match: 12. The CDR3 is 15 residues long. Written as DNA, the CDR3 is TGTGCCAGCATGAGGGCTAGCGGGGTCGCCCGGGAGCTGTTTTTT. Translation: CASMRASGVARELFF.

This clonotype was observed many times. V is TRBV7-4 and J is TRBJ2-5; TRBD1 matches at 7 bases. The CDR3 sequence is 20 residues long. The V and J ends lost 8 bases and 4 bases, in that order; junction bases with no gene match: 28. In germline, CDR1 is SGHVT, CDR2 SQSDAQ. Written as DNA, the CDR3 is TGTGCCAGCGGCCTTTTGCCGAGGGCTATAGGGGGCAGGTTTCGAGAGACCCAGTACTTC. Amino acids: CASGLLPRAIGGRFRETQYF.

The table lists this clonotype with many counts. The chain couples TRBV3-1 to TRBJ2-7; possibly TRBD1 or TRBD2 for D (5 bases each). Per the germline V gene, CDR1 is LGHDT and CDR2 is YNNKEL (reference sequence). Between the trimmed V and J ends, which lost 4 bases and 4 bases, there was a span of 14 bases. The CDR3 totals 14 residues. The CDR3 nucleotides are TGTGCCAGCAGCCTTGGGGACGGGACGTACGAGCAGTACTTC. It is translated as CASSLGDGTYEQYF.

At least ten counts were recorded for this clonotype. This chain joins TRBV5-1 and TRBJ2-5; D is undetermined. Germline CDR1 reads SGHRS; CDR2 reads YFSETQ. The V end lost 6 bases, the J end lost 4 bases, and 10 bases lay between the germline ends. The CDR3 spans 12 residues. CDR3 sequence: CASKTNGETQYF. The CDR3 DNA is TGCGCCAGCAAAACGAACGGAGAGACCCAGTACTTC.

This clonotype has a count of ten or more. The CDR3 DNA is TGCGCCAGCAGCTTTGACAGGGACACCGGGGAGCTGTTTTTT. Amino acids: CASSFDRDTGELFF. The V and J genes are TRBV5-1 and TRBJ2-2, with TRBD1 identical over 7 bases. Germline V gives CDR1 SGHRS, CDR2 YFSETQ. The J segment lost 3 bases and the V segment lost 2 bases, leaving 1 base of the junction unmatched. This CDR3 is built from 14 residues. The full variable domain, its missing parts supplied by reference TRBV5-1 and TRBJ2-2, is KAGVTQTPRYLIKTRGQQVTLSCSPISGHRSVSWYQQTPGQGLQFLFEYFSETQRNKGNFPGRFSGRQFSNSRSEMNVSTLELGDSALYLCASSFDRDTGELFFGEGSRLTVL.

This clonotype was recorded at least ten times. CDR3 amino acids: CASSLWGKVNQPQHF. DNA for the CDR3: TGTGCCAGCAGCTTATGGGGTAAAGTCAATCAGCCCCAGCATTTT. The chain links TRBV5-6 to TRBJ1-5; the D is unclear. There are 15 residues in the CDR3. The germline gives CDR1 SGHDT, CDR2 YYEEEE. V lost 2 bases and J lost 3, with 12 bases in between.

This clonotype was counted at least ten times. The CDR3 spells CASSLDANSGANVLTF. The CDR3 bases are TGTGCCAGCAGCTTAGATGCCAACTCTGGGGCCAACGTCCTGACTTTC. The chain combines TRBV11-2 with TRBJ2-6, with D unresolved. The CDR3 sequence is 16 residues long. Trimming pared 0 bases from V and 0 bases from J, leaving 6 bases between. Germline assignment: CDR1 SGHAT and CDR2 FQNNGV. Full variable domain (remainder filled in from reference TRBV11-2 and TRBJ2-6): EAGVAQSPRYKIIEKRQSVAFWCNPISGHATLYWYQQILGQGPKLLIQFQNNGVVDDSQLPKDRFSAERLKGVDSTLKIQPAKLEDSAVYLCASSLDANSGANVLTFGAGSRLTVL.

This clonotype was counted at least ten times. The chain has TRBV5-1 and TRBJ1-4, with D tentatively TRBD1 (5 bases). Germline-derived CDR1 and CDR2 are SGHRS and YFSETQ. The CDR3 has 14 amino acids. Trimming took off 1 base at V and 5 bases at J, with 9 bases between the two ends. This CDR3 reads CASSLFRGNEKLFF. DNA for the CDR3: TGCGCCAGCAGCTTGTTCCGGGGGAATGAAAAACTGTTTTTT. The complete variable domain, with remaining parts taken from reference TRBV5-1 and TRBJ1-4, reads KAGVTQTPRYLIKTRGQQVTLSCSPISGHRSVSWYQQTPGQGLQFLFEYFSETQRNKGNFPGRFSGRQFSNSRSEMNVSTLELGDSALYLCASSLFRGNEKLFFGSGTQLSVL.

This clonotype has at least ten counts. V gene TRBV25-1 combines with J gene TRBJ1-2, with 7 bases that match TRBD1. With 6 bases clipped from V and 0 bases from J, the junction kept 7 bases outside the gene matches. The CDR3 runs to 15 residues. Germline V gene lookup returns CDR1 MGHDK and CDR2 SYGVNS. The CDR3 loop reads CASRPGQLANYGYTF. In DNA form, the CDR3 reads TGTGCCAGCAGACCGGGACAGTTAGCTAACTATGGCTACACCTTC.